This T cell receptor beta chain was observed in a study of identical twins (dated by TCRdb to about 2016). For the study in its entirety: The study deep-sequenced TCR alpha and beta repertoires from monozygotic twins, unrelated adults of various ages and cord blood to test whether fetal clonotypes persist. Replicate twin experiments were performed at different times using different library preparation protocols to rule out contamination.

Libraries were constructed by 5' RACE. Sequencer: Illumina HiSeq 2000. Template switching introduced a universal primer binding site; the final cDNA contained a unique molecular identifier, enabling accurate counting of TCR cDNA molecules. Specific primers in the conserved constant-segment region were used to synthesize first-strand cDNA for TCR alpha and beta chains. To control for contamination, every cDNA library carried two barcodes: a SMART-Mk sample barcode plus Illumina barcodes. TruSeq adapter sequences, together with Illumina sample barcodes, were added in two successive PCR steps. TCR alpha and beta cDNA libraries were sequenced on the Illumina HiSeq platform with custom primers. Regarding the original processing steps: MiGEC processed the raw reads to extract unique molecular identifiers, while MiXCR was used to determine the CDR3 positions. For each individual, recombination models were inferred using an EM algorithm with the repgenHMM and IGoR tools. Shared clonotypes were analyzed with the tcR package in R, and sharing was normalized by the product of cloneset sizes. Out-of-frame nonproductive sequences were analyzed to study raw recombination free of thymic and clonal selection effects. TCRdb's own reprocessing of the public reads used fastp at Q25 and MiXCR and kept productive beta chains. When rows share a CDR3 protein, they turn into one entry using the most common DNA and genes. The V and J calls and clone size come from TCRdb's table, not from the authors' own analysis. The sample includes some 440,000 distinct CDR3 sequences, with roughly a quarter observed a single time. The ten largest clones capture 2.9% of the sample.

All donors were healthy Caucasians. The twin cohort consisted of three pairs of female monozygotic twins, all aged about 18 to 30 years. Positive isolation kits from Invitrogen were used to isolate the CD4+ and CD8+ T cell populations. From the cysteine up to the phenylalanine, the CDR3 has a length of 15 residues. CDR3 DNA only is kept here, 45 bases in frame from base 1. CDR1 and CDR2 are drawn from the germline V gene: SNHLY, FYNNEI. Unmatched junction bases come to 7, with V trimmed by 6 bases and J by 2 bases. Results and caveats for the whole study, not just this receptor: Because the same donors could not be followed over many years, the conclusions depended on cross-sectional statistical analysis. Fewer insertions were carried by abundant cord blood beta clonotypes; a weaker similar trend was observed in young adult naive repertoires, while no such trend was observed in memory repertoires. The excess sharing between twins in beta out-of-frame sequences was weaker because fewer shared sequences reduced the signal-to-noise ratio. Compared with coincidental sharing between unrelated individuals, out-of-frame TCR alpha sequences shared between twins showed an excess of sequences with low generation probability. Recombination models systematically underestimated out-of-frame TCR alpha sharing in monozygotic twins but agreed with sharing between unrelated individuals. Zero-insertion analyses could be partly confounded by invariant T cells such as MAIT and iNKT, though diverse VJ usage argued against such confounding for most clonotypes.

As to this clonotype: Its antigen is currently not known. No much larger clonotype is one base removed from it; base qualities were not supplied.

This sample also belongs to another study, concerning T cells expressing NK-cell markers. The second paper states: In sorted CD3+CD56+NKG2C+, CD3+CD56+NKG2C- and CD3+CD56-NKG2C+ T-cell subsets from about eight donors, TCR beta-chain repertoires were profiled. Among the eight sequenced donors, only one was HCMV-seronegative, while the other seven were HCMV-seropositive. To restrict sorting to alphabetaTCR-expressing T cells, an anti-gammadeltaTCR antibody was added in several experiments. In 5 to 7 donors, the dominant CD3+CD56+NKG2C+ clonotypes ranked among the top 10 CD8+ clonotypes, making up roughly 1.0-7.0% of CD8+ T cells. Those dominant clonotypes were again the most abundant among CD3+CD56-NKG2C+ cells in a few donors, at about 25-65%. Whether the expanded NKG2C-expressing T cell clones were specific for HCMV antigens remained unclear. All eight donors whose samples were sequenced were randomly selected healthy volunteers, three of them men and five women. To determine HCMV serostatus, a commercial ELISA kit was used to detect HCMV-specific IgG in serum. MIGEC was used to demultiplex reads and group reads by UMI, and MiTCR was used to assemble and quantify clonotypes. To exclude erroneous sequences, any TCR cDNA sequence not supported by at least two reads was discarded. Downstream repertoire analysis used the tcR package, and clonotypes were matched across fractions by CDR3 nucleotide sequence plus V segment. Antigen specificity was annotated against VDJdb with VDJmatch, allowing one amino acid substitution in CDR3.

The sequence links TRBV2 to TRBJ1-1; 9 junctional bases match TRBD1. Sequencing was done on a sample of CD4+ T cells sorted from blood. This TCR was sampled from a woman younger than 30 in good health. The DNA is TGTGCCAGCAGCCGTTGGACAGGGGCCAACACTGAAGCTTTCTTT. This is translated as CASSRWTGANTEAFF.